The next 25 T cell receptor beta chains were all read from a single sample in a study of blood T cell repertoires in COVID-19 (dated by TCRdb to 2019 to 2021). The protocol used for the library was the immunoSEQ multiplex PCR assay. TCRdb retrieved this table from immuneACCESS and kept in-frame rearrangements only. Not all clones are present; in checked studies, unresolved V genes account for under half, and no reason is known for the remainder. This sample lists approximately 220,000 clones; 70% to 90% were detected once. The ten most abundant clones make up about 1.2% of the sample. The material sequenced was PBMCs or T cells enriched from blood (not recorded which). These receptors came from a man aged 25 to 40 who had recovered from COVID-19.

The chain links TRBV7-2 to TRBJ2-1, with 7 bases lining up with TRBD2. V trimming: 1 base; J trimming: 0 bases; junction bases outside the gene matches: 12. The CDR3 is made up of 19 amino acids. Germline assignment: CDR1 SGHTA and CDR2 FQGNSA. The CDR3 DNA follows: TGTGCCAGCAGCTTAGTCGGGCTAGCGGTGGTGAGCTCCTACAATGAGCAGTTCTTC. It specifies CASSLVGLAVVSSYNEQFF.

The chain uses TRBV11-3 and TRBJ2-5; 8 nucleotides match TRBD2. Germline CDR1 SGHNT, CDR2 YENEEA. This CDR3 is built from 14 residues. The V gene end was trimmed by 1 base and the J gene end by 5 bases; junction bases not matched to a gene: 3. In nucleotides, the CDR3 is TGTGCCAGCAGCTTAGGAGCGGGAGATGAGACCCAGTACTTC. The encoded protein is CASSLGAGDETQYF.

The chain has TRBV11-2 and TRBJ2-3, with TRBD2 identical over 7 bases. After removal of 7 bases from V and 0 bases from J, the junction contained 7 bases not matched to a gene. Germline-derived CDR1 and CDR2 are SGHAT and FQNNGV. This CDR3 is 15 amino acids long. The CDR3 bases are TGTGCCAGCACCCAAGACGGGAGGAGCACAGATACGCAGTATTTT. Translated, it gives CASTQDGRSTDTQYF.

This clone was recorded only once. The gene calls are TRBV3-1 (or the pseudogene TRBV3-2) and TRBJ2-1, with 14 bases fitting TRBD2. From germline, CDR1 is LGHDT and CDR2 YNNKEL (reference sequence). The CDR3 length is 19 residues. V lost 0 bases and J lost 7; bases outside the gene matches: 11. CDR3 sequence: CASSQEIPGLAGDGNEQFF. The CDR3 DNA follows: TGTGCCAGCAGCCAAGAAATACCGGGACTAGCGGGAGATGGTAATGAGCAGTTCTTC.

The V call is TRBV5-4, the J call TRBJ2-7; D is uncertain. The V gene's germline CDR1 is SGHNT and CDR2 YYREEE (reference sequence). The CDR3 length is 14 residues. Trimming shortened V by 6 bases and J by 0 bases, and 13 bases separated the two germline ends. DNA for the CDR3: TGTGCCAGCACCCACGACATATCCTCCTACGAGCAGTACTTC. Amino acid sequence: CASTHDISSYEQYF. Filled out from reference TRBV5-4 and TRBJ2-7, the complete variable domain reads ETGVTQSPTHLIKTRGQQVTLRCSSQSGHNTVSWYQQALGQGPQFIFQYYREEENGRGNFPPRFSGLQFPNYSSELNVNALELDDSALYLCASTHDISSYEQYFGPGTRLTVT.

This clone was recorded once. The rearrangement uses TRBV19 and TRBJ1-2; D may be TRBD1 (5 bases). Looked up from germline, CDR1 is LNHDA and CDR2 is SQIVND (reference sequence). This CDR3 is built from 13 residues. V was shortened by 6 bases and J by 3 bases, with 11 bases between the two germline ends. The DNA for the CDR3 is TGTGCCAGTAGGCCGGGACTCTACTATGGCTACACCTTC. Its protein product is CASRPGLYYGYTF.

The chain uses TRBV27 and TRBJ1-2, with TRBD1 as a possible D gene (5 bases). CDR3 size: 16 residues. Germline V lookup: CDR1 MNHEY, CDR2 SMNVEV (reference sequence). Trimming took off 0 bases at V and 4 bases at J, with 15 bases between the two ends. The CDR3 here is CASSLSSGRPSYGYTF. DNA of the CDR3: TGTGCCAGCAGTTTATCCTCAGGGAGGCCCTCCTATGGCTACACCTTC.

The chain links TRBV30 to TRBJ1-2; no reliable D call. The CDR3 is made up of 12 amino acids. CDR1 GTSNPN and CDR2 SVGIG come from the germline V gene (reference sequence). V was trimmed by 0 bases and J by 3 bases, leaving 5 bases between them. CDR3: CAWSVLYYGYTF. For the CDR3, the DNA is TGTGCCTGGAGTGTACTTTACTATGGCTACACCTTC.

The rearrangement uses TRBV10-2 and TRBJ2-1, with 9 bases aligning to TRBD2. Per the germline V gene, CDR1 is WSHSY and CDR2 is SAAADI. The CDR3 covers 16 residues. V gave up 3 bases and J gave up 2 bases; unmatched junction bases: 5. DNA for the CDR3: TGCGCCAGCAGTGACGGCGGGAGGGGCGCCTACAATGAGCAGTTCTTC. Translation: CASSDGGRGAYNEQFF.

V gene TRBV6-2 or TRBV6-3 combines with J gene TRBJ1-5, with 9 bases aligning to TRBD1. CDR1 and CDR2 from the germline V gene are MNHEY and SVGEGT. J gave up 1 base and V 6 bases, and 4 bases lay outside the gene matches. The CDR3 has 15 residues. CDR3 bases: TGTGCCAGCAGCCGGACAGGGGTCAGCAATCAGCCCCAGCATTTT. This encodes CASSRTGVSNQPQHF.

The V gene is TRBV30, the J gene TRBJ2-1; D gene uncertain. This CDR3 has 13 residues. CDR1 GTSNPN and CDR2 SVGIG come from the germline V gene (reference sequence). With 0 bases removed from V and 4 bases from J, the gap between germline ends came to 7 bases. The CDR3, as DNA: TGTGCCTGGAGTGTACTCCGGTACAATGAGCAGTTCTTC. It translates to CAWSVLRYNEQFF. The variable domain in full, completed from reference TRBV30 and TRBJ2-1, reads SQTIHQWPATLVQPVGSPLSLECTVEGTSNPNLYWYRQAAGRGLQLLFYSVGIGQISSEVPQNLSASRPQDRQFILSSKKLLLSDSGFYLCAWSVLRYNEQFFGPGTRLTVL.

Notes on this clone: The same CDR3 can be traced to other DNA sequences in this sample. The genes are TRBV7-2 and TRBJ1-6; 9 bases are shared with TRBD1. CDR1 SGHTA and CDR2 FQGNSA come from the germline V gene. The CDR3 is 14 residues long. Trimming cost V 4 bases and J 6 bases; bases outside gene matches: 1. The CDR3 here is CASSSDRGNSPLHF. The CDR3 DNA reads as TGTGCCAGCAGCTCGGACAGGGGTAATTCACCCCTCCACTTT.

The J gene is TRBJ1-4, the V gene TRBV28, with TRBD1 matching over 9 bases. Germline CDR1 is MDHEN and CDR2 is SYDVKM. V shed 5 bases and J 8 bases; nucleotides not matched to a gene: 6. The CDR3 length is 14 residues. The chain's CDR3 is CASSEQGAREKLFF. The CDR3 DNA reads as TGTGCCAGCAGTGAACAGGGGGCTCGGGAAAAACTGTTTTTT.

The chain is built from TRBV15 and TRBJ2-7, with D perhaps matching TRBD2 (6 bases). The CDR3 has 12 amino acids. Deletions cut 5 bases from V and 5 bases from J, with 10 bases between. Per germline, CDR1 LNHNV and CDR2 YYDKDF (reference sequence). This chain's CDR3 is CATSRGGNEQYF. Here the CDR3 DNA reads TGTGCCACCAGCCGGGGAGGAAACGAGCAGTACTTC. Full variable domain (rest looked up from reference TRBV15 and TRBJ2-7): DAMVIQNPRYQVTQFGKPVTLSCSQTLNHNVMYWYQQKSSQAPKLLFHYYDKDFNNEADTPDNFQSRRPNTSFCFLDIRSPGLGDTAMYLCATSRGGNEQYFGPGTRLTVT.

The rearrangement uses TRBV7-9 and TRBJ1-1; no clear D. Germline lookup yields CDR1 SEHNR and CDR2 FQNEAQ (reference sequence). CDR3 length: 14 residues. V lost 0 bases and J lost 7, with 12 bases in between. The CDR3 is CASSLAASAGEAFF. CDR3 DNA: TGTGCCAGCAGCTTAGCGGCCTCTGCGGGTGAAGCTTTCTTT. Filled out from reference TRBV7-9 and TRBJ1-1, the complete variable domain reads DTGVSQNPRHKITKRGQNVTFRCDPISEHNRLYWYRQTLGQGPEFLTYFQNEAQLEKSRLLSDRFSAERPKGSFSTLEIQRTEQGDSAMYLCASSLAASAGEAFFGQGTRLTVV.

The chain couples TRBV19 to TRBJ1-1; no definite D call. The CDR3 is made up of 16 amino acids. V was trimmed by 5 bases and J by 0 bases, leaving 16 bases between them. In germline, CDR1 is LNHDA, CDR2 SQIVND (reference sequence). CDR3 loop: CASSGADKIMNTEAFF. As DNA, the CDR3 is TGTGCCAGTAGTGGTGCAGATAAAATCATGAACACTGAAGCTTTCTTT.

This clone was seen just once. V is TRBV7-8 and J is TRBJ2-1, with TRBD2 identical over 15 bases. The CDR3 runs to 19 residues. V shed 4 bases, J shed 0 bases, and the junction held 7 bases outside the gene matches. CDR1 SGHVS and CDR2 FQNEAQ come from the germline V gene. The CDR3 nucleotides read TGTGCCAGCAGCTGGACCGGGACTAGCGGGGGGTTCTCCTACAATGAGCAGTTCTTC. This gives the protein CASSWTGTSGGFSYNEQFF. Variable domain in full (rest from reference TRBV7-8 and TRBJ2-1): GAGVSQSPRYKVAKRGQDVALRCDPISGHVSLFWYQQALGQGPEFLTYFQNEAQLDKSGLPSDRFFAERPEGSVSTLKIQRTQQEDSAVYLCASSWTGTSGGFSYNEQFFGPGTRLTVL.

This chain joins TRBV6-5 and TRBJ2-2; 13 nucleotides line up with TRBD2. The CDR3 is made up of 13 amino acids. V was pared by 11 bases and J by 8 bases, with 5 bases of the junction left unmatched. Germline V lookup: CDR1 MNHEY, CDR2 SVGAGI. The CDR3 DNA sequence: TGTGCCGCCGGGACTAGCGGGGTTGGGGAGCTGTTTTTT. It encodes CAAGTSGVGELFF.

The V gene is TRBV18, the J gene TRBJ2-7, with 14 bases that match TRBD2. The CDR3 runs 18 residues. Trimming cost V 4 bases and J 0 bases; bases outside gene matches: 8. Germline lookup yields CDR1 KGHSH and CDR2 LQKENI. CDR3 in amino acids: CASSRGTSGGQNSYEQYF. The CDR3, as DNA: TGTGCCAGCTCACGTGGGACTAGCGGGGGCCAAAACTCCTACGAGCAGTACTTC.

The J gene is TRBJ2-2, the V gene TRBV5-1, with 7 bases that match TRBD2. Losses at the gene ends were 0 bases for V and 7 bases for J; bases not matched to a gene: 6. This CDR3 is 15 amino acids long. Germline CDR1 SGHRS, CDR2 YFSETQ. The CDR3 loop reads CASSLESGRYGELFF. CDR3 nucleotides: TGCGCCAGCAGCTTGGAGTCCGGGAGGTACGGGGAGCTGTTTTTT.

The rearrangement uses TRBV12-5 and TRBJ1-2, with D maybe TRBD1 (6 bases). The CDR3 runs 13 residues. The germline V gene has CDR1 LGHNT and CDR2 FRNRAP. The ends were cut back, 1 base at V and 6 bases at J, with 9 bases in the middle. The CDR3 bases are TGTGCTAGTGGTTTGGGGGCAGGGGATGGCTACACCTTC. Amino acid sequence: CASGLGAGDGYTF.

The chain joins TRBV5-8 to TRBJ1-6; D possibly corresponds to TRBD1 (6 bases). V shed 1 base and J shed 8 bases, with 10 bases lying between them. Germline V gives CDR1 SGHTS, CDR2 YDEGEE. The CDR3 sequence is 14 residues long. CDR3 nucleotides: TGTGCCAGCAGCTTGATAGGGGGTCATTCACCCCTCCACTTT. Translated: CASSLIGGHSPLHF.

CDR3 DNA sequence: TGTGCCTCTTTCTCAGGGGGCTACGAGCAGTACTTC. Translation: CASFSGGYEQYF. The chain combines TRBV10-3 with TRBJ2-7; 7 bases map to TRBD1. This CDR3 contains 12 residues. V dropped 11 bases and J dropped 3; count of bases not matched to a gene: 7. Germline V gene data show CDR1 as ENHRY and CDR2 as SYGVKD.

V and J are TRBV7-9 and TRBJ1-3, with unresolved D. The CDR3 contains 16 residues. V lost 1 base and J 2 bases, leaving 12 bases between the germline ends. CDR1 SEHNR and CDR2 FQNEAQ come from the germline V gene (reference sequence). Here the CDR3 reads CASSLVPGKTGNTIYF. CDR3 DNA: TGTGCCAGCAGCTTAGTACCGGGAAAAACTGGAAACACCATATATTTT.

The CDR3 nucleotides are TGCGCCAGCAGCTTGGCACTAGCGGGGGGGCATCTTGAGCAGTTCTTC. Amino acid sequence: CASSLALAGGHLEQFF. This chain uses TRBV5-1 with TRBJ2-1; 13 bases are a match to TRBD2. The length of the CDR3 is 16 residues. Germline lookup yields CDR1 SGHRS and CDR2 YFSETQ. V shed 0 bases and J 9 bases; nucleotides not matched to a gene: 6.